The source of this TCR beta chain is a study of cytomegalovirus exposure and HLA in healthy donors. Study findings and constraints: TCR beta sequences reportedly predicted the HLA-A and HLA-B alleles of most subjects accurately. A link between a missense DCLRE1C variant and TCR beta V- and J-gene trimming emerged from a later analysis.

Between the trimmed V and J ends, which lost 4 bases and 5 bases, there was a span of 19 bases. In germline, CDR1 is SGHRS, CDR2 YFSETQ. This CDR3 contains 15 residues. Comments on this clone: Its antigen is unknown.

60 Vbeta and 13 Jbeta primers were used in PCR. Methods used by the authors: Per a later analysis, the number of unique TCR beta chains was approximately 73 million, of which around 10 million were shared. This table comes from immunoSEQ multiplex PCR, and its TCRdb copy is limited to in-frame clones, with some not included. V, J and clone size were drawn from that table, and D and trimming were deduced from the DNA. The table includes more than 150,000 clones, roughly 73% detected once. Sequenced: PBMCs. The chain is built from TRBV5-1 and TRBJ2-7; D perhaps matches TRBD2 (7 bases). The receptor's source is a woman aged 40 to 50 in good health and CMV-seropositive. CDR3 nucleotide sequence: TGCGCCAGCAGCCTACTGGGGCGGGGGCTAGACGAGCAGTACTTC. This sequence encodes CASSLLGRGLDEQYF.